This T cell receptor beta chain emerged from a study of T-cell memory formation after mild COVID-19. TCRdb redid the calling of the 5' RACE reads with MiXCR, one entry per CDR3 protein. Among around 200,000 distinct CDR3 sequences listed, around 18% were seen once. The TCR comes from a man aged 18 to 29 who had mild COVID-19 (a few samples of this study predate the infection). Cell type and time point are not known. Input material: PBMCs or a T cell subset sorted from them (not recorded which).

DNA for the CDR3: TGTGCCAGCAGCCAAGATAGTCAGTCTGGGCAGCCCCAGCATTTT. This encodes CASSQDSQSGQPQHF. The chain is built from TRBV3-1 and TRBJ1-5; no reliable D call. The V gene lost 0 bases and the J gene lost 7 bases, with 13 bases spanning the gap. The CDR3 extends over 15 amino acids. Looked up from germline, CDR1 is LGHDT and CDR2 is YNNKEL (reference sequence).